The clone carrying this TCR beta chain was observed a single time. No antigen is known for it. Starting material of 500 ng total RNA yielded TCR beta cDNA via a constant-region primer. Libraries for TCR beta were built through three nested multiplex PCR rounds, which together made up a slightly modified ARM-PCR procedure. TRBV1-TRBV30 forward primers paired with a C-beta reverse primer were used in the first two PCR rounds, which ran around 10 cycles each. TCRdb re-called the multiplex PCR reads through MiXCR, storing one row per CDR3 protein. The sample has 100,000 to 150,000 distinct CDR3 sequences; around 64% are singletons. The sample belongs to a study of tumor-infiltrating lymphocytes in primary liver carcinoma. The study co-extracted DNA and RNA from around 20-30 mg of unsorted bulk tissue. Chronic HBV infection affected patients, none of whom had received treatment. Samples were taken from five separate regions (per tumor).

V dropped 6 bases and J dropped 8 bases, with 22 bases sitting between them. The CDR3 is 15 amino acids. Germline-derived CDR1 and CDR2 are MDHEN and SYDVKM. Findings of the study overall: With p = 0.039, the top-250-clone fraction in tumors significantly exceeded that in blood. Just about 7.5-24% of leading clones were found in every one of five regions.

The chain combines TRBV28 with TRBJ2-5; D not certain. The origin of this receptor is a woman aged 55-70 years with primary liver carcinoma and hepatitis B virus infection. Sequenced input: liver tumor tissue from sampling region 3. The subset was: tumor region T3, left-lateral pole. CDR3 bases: TGTGCCAGCAGAGCCCAGAAAGGGTTGGCGGATACCCAGTACTTC. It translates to CASRAQKGLADTQYF.